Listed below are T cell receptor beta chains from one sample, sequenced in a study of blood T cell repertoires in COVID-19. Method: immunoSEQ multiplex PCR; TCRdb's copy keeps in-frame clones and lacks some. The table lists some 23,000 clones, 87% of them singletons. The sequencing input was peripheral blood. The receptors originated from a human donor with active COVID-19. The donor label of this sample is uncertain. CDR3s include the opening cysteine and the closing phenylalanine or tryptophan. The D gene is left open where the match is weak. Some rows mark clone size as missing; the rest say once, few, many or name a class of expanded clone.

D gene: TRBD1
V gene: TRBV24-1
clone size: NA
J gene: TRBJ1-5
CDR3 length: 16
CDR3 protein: CATSDARGQGVQPQHF
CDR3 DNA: TGTGCCACCAGTGATGCAAGGGGACAGGGGGTTCAGCCCCAGCATTTT

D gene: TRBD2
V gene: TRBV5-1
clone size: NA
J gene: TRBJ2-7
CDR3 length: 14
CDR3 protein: CASSLALAGVEQYF
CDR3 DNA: TGCGCCAGCAGCTTGGCACTAGCGGGAGTCGAGCAGTACTTC

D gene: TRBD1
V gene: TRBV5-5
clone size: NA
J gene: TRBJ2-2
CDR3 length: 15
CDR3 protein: CASSKDRGRAGELFF
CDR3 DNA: TGTGCCAGCAGCAAGGACAGGGGGAGAGCCGGGGAGCTGTTTTTT

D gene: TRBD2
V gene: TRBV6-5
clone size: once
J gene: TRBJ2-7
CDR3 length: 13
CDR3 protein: CASSYPGGYEQYF
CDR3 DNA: TGTGCCAGCAGTTACCCGGGGGGTTACGAGCAGTACTTC

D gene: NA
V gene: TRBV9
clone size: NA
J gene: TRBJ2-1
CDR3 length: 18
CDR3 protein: CASSPEGMGWDSYNEQFF
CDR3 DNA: TGTGCCAGCAGCCCGGAGGGTATGGGGTGGGACTCCTACAATGAGCAGTTCTTC

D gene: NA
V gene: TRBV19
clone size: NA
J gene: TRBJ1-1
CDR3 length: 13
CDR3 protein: CASSLGARTEAFF
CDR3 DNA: TGTGCCAGTAGCCTGGGGGCAAGGACTGAAGCTTTCTTT

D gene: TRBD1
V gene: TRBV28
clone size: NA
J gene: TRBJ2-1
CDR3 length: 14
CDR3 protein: CAQSRGRGYNEQFF
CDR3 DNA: TGTGCTCAAAGCAGGGGCAGGGGGTACAATGAGCAGTTCTTC

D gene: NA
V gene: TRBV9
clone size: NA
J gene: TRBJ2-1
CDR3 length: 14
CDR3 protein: CASSVAGTYNEQFF
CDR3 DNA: TGTGCCAGCAGCGTAGCAGGGACCTACAATGAGCAGTTCTTC

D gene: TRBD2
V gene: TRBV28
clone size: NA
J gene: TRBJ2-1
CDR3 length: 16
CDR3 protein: CASSGGVSGSGDEQFF
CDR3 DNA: TGTGCCAGCAGCGGGGGGGTGAGCGGGAGCGGCGATGAGCAGTTCTTC

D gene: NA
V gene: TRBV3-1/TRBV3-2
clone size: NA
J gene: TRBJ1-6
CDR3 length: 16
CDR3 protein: CASSQQGLSYNSPLHF
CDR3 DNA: TGTGCCAGCAGCCAACAGGGTCTCTCCTATAATTCACCCCTCCACTTT

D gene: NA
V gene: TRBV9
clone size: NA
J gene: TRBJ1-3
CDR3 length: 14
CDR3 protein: CASSAPLEGNTIYF
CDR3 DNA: TGTGCCAGCAGCGCCCCATTGGAGGGAAACACCATATATTTT

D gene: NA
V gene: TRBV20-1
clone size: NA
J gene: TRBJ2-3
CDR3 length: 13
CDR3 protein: CSASPLSTDTQYF
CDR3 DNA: TGCAGTGCTAGTCCCCTTAGCACAGATACGCAGTATTTT

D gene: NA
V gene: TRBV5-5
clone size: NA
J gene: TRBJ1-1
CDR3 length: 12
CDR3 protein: CASSEGLAEAFF
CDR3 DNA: TGTGCCAGCAGCGAGGGTTTAGCTGAAGCTTTCTTT

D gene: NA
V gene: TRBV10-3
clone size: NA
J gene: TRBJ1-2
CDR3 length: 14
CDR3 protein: CAISMSGEDYGYTF
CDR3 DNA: TGTGCCATCAGTATGTCAGGGGAAGACTATGGCTACACCTTC

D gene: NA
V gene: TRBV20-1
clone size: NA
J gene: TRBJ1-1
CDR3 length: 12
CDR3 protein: CSASRGETEAFF
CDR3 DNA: TGCAGTGCTAGTCGCGGGGAAACTGAAGCTTTCTTT